What follows describes a single T cell receptor beta chain. V lost 0 bases and J lost 7; bases outside the gene matches: 9. This CDR3 comprises 16 residues. Germline assignment: CDR1 MGHRA and CDR2 YSYEKL. The data were produced by immunoSEQ multiplex PCR, yet TCRdb's version contains in-frame clones alone and is incomplete. The sample includes hundreds of thousands of clones, about 83% of them seen just once. This sample is part of a study of blood T cell repertoires in COVID-19. The wider study: The United States, Italy and Spain provided the acute and convalescent COVID-19 samples. Sample material is recorded as cDNA or gDNA derived from T cells, B-cell-depleted T cells, or PBMCs.

Patients from Seattle were sampled longitudinally, starting during active infection. The receptor was derived from a woman aged 80 or older with COVID-19, enrolled during active disease. This chain joins TRBV4-1 and TRBJ1-2; 9 nucleotides match TRBD1. The sequenced sample was peripheral blood. CDR3 DNA sequence: TGCGCCAGCAGCCAAGAAGGGACAGGGATTGGGAGTGGCTACACCTTC. Translation gives CASSQEGTGIGSGYTF.